The TCR beta chain under discussion was sequenced for a study of early T cells in non-severe SARS-CoV-2 infection. TCRdb fed the 5' RACE reads into MiXCR, producing one record per CDR3 protein. The table shows 50,000 to 60,000 distinct CDR3 sequences, with 6.6% occurring only once. This clonotype has a handful of counts. The sample in question was whole blood, obtained at baseline. This TCR came from an adult who was a healthcare worker with PCR-confirmed SARS-CoV-2 infection or an uninfected control (not recorded which).

The chain's CDR3 is CASSYDRGSYNEQFF. For the CDR3, the DNA is TGTGCCAGCAGCTATGACAGGGGGTCCTACAATGAGCAGTTCTTC. The J gene is TRBJ2-1, the V gene TRBV7-2; TRBD1 aligns across 9 bases. In germline, CDR1 is SGHTA, CDR2 FQGNSA. V lost 4 bases, J lost 1 base, and 2 bases stayed unmatched. The CDR3 runs to 15 residues.